This TCR beta chain stems from a study of Ad26.COV2.S vaccination and SARS-CoV-2 variants. Study observations and caveats: Once vaccination had occurred, spike-specific CD8+ and CD4+ T cell responses reportedly showed substantial breadth. Analyses of TCR breadth and depth may have underestimated total T cell responses.

With regard to this clone: Its cognate antigen is unknown.

Sequencing was performed with immunoSEQ multiplex PCR; in TCRdb, only in-frame clones are kept and a portion is missing. The sample yields 85,000 to 120,000 clones, over 70% seen once. The source material was peripheral blood, sampled after recovery from COVID-19. This receptor was taken from a human donor who had recovered from COVID-19.

The CDR3 here is CASSEAGGFFYEQYF. The CDR3 nucleotides are TGTGCCAGCAGTGAAGCAGGGGGCTTTTTCTACGAGCAGTACTTC. The J gene is TRBJ2-7, the V gene TRBV6-1; 7 bases agree with TRBD1. The CDR3 covers 15 residues. Germline V CDR1 and CDR2: MNHNS, SASEGT. V shed 0 bases and J 3 bases; nucleotides not matched to a gene: 5.